Sequencing of this T cell receptor (beta chain) was carried out in a study of shared clonotypes between healthy human individuals. Findings and caveats of the study: In a handful of donors, around 5% of naive CD4 clonotypes appeared in common.

Only in-frame clones appear in the TCRdb table, and some are missing; sequencing was by immunoSEQ multiplex PCR. The sample contains 2 million to 3 million clones, roughly nine tenths of which appear only once. This clone was recorded once. As yet, its antigen is unknown. Germline V lookup: CDR1 MDHEN, CDR2 SYDVKM. J gave up 0 bases and V 10 bases, and 8 bases lay outside the gene matches. The CDR3 consists of 14 residues. Caucasian adults living in Nashville, Tennessee, provided all samples. The sample consisted of naive CD4+ T cells sorted from blood. This sample's subset: CD45RA+ positively selected. The sequence was obtained from a man in his late teens or twenties in good health. The V and J genes are TRBV28 and TRBJ2-7, with TRBD1 identical over 8 bases. In nucleotides, the CDR3 is TGTGCCACCTGGACAGGGTCGATCTCCTACGAGCAGTACTTC. Amino acid sequence: CATWTGSISYEQYF.